The 9 T cell receptor beta chains below were found in one sample sequenced in a study of cytomegalovirus exposure and HLA in healthy donors. Generated by immunoSEQ multiplex PCR, the TCRdb table keeps only in-frame clones and is missing some. The sample holds 150,000 or so clones, over 90% seen once. Material: PBMCs. The receptors here all came from a young man in good health and CMV-seropositive.

The chain couples TRBV19 to TRBJ2-7, with D maybe TRBD2 (5 bases). Germline CDR1 is LNHDA and CDR2 is SQIVND (reference sequence). The V end was cut by 3 bases, the J end by 4 bases, with 7 bases between. The CDR3 runs to 12 residues. As DNA, the CDR3 is TGTGCCAGTAGTATTGGAGGTTACGAGCAGTACTTC. Amino acid sequence: CASSIGGYEQYF.

The V gene is TRBV7-2, the J gene TRBJ1-5; possibly TRBD1 for D (5 bases). V lost 1 base and J lost 5, with 12 bases in between. The germline gives CDR1 SGHTA, CDR2 FQGNSA. The CDR3 is 15 residues long. The CDR3 DNA reads TGTGCCAGCAGCTTAGGGGGACTTCAACATCAGCCCCAGCATTTT. This encodes CASSLGGLQHQPQHF.

The V and J genes are TRBV6-1 and TRBJ2-7; 8 bases match TRBD1. The ends lost 4 bases at V and 4 bases at J; junction bases unmatched: 9. This CDR3 comprises 15 residues. Per the germline V gene, CDR1 is MNHNS and CDR2 is SASEGT. The CDR3 DNA is TGTGCCAGCAGTGCCTCAGGGGGCGCGTTTTACGAGCAGTACTTC. Amino acid sequence: CASSASGGAFYEQYF.

The rearrangement uses TRBV5-1 and TRBJ2-7, with D unclear. V was cut by 0 bases and J by 3 bases, with 7 bases left in between. CDR3 length equals 13 residues. The germline gives CDR1 SGHRS, CDR2 YFSETQ. In DNA form, the CDR3 reads TGCGCCAGCAGCTTGGGAGTCCTCTACGAGCAGTACTTC. Translating it yields CASSLGVLYEQYF.

The V gene is TRBV5-4, the J gene TRBJ2-3; a possible D gene is TRBD2 (7 bases). V was shortened by 1 base and J by 2 bases, with 14 bases between the two germline ends. The length of the CDR3 is 16 residues. Germline CDR1 reads SGHNT; CDR2 reads YYREEE (reference sequence). Here the CDR3 reads CASSLTGGVFTDTQYF. CDR3 nucleotide sequence: TGTGCCAGCAGCTTGACGGGGGGCGTTTTCACAGATACGCAGTATTTT. The full variable domain, its missing parts supplied by reference TRBV5-4 and TRBJ2-3, is ETGVTQSPTHLIKTRGQQVTLRCSSQSGHNTVSWYQQALGQGPQFIFQYYREEENGRGNFPPRFSGLQFPNYSSELNVNALELDDSALYLCASSLTGGVFTDTQYFGPGTRLTVL.

This chain joins TRBV27 and TRBJ2-5; TRBD2 aligns across 7 bases. CDR1 MNHEY and CDR2 SMNVEV come from the germline V gene (reference sequence). V lost 3 bases, J lost 0 bases, and 7 bases stayed unmatched. The CDR3 sequence is 16 residues long. The CDR3 sequence: CASSFGTNGNQETQYF. CDR3 DNA sequence: TGTGCCAGCAGTTTCGGGACTAATGGGAACCAAGAGACCCAGTACTTC.

V is TRBV4-1 and J is TRBJ2-7, with 12 positions matching TRBD2. Trimming removed 1 base from V and 2 bases from J; junction bases left unmatched: 6. The CDR3 loop spans 17 amino acids. CDR1 and CDR2 from the germline V gene are MGHRA and YSYEKL. The CDR3, as DNA: TGCGCCAGCAGCCAAGGGGGGACTAGCGGGCCGACCTACGAGCAGTACTTC. The encoded protein is CASSQGGTSGPTYEQYF.

This clone was detected only once. The rearrangement joins TRBV6-5 to TRBJ2-3, with D uncertain. The CDR3 extends over 13 amino acids. Trimming left V 0 bases short and J 6 bases short, with 7 bases between. Germline V gives CDR1 MNHEY, CDR2 SVGAGI. The CDR3 nucleotides are TGTGCCAGCAGTTACTCGAGGATGGATACGCAGTATTTT. This sequence encodes CASSYSRMDTQYF.

For the CDR3, the DNA is TGCGCCAGCAGCAAGCGCGGGAGTTCGGAAGATACGCAGTATTTT. Encoded protein: CASSKRGSSEDTQYF. The chain is built from TRBV5-1 and TRBJ2-3; TRBD2 matches 7 bases. The CDR3 covers 15 residues. The ends lost 4 bases at V and 5 bases at J; junction bases unmatched: 10. Per germline, CDR1 SGHRS and CDR2 YFSETQ.